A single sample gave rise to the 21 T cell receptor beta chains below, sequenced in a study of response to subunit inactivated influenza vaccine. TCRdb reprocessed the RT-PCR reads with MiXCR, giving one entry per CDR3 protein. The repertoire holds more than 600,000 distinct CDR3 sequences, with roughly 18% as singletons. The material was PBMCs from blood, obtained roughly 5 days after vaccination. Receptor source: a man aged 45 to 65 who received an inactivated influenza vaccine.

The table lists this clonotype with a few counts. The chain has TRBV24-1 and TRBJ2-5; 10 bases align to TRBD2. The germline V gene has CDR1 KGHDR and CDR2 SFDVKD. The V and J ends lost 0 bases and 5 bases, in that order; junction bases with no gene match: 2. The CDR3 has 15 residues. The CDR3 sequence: CATSDLSSGGETQYF. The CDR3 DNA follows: TGTGCCACCAGTGATTTGTCTAGCGGGGGTGAGACCCAGTACTTC.

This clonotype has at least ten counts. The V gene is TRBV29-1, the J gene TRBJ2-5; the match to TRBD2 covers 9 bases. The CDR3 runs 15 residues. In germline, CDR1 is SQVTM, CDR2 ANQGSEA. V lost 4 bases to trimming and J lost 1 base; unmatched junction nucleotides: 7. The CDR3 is CSVGPSGGFQETQYF. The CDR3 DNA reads TGCAGCGTTGGCCCCAGCGGGGGGTTCCAAGAGACCCAGTACTTC.

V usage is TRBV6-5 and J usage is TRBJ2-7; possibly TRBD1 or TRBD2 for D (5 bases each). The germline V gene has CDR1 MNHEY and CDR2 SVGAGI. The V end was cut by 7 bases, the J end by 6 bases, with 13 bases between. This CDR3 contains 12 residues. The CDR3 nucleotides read TGTGCCAGCACGAGTTTTGGGGGCGAGCAGTACTTC. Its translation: CASTSFGGEQYF.

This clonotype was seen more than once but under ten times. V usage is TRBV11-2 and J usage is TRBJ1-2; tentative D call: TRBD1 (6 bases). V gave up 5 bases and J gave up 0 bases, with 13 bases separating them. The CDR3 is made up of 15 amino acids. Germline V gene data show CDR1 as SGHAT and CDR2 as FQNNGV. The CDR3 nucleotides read TGTGCCAGCAGCGATATGGACAGCCCTAACTATGGCTACACCTTC. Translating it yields CASSDMDSPNYGYTF.

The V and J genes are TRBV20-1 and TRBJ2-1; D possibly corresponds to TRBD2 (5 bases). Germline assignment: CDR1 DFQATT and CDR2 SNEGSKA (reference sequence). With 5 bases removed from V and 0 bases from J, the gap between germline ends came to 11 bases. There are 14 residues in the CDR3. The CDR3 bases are TGCAGTGCTGAGCGGTCTACCTCCTACAATGAGCAGTTCTTC. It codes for CSAERSTSYNEQFF.

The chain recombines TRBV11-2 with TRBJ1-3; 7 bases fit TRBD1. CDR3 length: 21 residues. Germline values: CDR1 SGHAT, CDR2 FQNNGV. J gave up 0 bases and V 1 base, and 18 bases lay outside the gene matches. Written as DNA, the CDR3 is TGTGCCAGCAGCTTAGTTCTGGTTAACAGGGGTCTGGCTTTCTCTGGAAACACCATATATTTT. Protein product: CASSLVLVNRGLAFSGNTIYF.

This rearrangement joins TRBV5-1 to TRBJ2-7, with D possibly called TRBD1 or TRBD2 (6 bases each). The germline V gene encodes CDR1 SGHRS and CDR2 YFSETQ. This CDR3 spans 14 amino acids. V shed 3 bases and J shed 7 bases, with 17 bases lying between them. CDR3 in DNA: TGCGCCAGCAGCTCAGGTGGGGGGCCGTCGGAGCAGTACTTC. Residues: CASSSGGGPSEQYF.

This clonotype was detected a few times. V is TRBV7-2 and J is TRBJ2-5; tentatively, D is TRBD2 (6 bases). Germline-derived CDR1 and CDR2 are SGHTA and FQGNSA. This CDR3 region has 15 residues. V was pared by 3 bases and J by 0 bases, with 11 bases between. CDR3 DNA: TGTGCCAGCAGCTTGGTTCGGGGGTACCAAGAGACCCAGTACTTC. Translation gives CASSLVRGYQETQYF.

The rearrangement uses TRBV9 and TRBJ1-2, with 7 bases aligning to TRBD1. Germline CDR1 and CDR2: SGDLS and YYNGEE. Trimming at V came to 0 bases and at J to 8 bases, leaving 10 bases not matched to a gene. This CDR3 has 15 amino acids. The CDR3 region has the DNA TGTGCCAGCAGCGTAGCCCAGGGGGGTAGAGAGGGCTACACCTTC. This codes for CASSVAQGGREGYTF.

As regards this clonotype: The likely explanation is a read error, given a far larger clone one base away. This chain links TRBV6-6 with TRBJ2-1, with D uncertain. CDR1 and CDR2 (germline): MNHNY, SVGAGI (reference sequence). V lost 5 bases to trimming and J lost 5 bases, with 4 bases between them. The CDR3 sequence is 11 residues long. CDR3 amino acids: CASSDNNEQFF. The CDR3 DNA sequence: TGTGCCAGCAGTGACAACAATGAGCAGTTCTTC.

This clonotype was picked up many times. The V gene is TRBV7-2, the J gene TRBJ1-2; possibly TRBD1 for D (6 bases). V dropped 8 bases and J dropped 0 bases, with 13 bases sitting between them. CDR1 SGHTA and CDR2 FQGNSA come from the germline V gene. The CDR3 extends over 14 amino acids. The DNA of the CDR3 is TGTGCCAGCTCAAGTCAGGGGCCTAACTATGGCTACACCTTC. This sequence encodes CASSSQGPNYGYTF.

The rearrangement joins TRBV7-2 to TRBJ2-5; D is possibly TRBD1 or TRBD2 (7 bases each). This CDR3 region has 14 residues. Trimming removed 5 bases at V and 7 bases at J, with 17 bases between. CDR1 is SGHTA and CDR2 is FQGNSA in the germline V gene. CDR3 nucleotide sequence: TGTGCCAGCAGCCCAGGGGGGGACCAGTTGACCCAGTACTTC. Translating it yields CASSPGGDQLTQYF.

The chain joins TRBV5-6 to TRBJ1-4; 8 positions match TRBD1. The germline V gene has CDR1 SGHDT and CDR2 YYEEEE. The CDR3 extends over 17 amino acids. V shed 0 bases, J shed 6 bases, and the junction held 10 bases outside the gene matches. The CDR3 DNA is TGTGCCAGCAGCTTGGGGCACGGACAGGGACCAGATGAAAAACTGTTTTTT. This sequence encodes CASSLGHGQGPDEKLFF.

The CDR3 here is CASSLSPEAYNEQFF. The CDR3 nucleotides are TGCGCCAGCAGCTTGAGCCCAGAAGCCTACAATGAGCAGTTCTTC. The rearrangement uses TRBV5-1 and TRBJ2-1; D not resolved. V lost 1 base, J lost 2 bases, and 10 bases lay in between. Germline CDR1 SGHRS, CDR2 YFSETQ. This CDR3 contains 15 residues.

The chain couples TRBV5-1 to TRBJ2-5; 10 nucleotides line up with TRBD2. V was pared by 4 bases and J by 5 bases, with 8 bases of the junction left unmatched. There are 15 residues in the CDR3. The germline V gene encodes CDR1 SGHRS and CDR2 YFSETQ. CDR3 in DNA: TGCGCCAGCAGCCTCGGGACTAGCGACGCTGAGACCCAGTACTTC. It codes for CASSLGTSDAETQYF.

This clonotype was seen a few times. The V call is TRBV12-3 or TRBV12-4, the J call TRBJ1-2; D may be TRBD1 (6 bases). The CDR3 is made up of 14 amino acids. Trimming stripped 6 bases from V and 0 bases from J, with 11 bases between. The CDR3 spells CASRDSGTNYGYTF. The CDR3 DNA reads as TGTGCCAGCAGGGACAGTGGGACTAACTATGGCTACACCTTC.

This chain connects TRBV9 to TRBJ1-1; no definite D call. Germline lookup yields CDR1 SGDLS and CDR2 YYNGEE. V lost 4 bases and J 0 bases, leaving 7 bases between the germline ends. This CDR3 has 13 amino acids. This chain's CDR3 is CASSSRMNTEAFF. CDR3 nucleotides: TGTGCCAGCAGCTCACGAATGAACACTGAAGCTTTCTTT.

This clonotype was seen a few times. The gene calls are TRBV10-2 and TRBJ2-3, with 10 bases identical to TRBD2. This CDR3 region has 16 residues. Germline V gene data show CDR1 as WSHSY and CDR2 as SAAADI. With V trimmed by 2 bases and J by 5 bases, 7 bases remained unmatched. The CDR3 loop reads CASSEPSGGALDTQYF. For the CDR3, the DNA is TGCGCCAGCAGTGAGCCCAGCGGGGGGGCCTTAGATACGCAGTATTTT.

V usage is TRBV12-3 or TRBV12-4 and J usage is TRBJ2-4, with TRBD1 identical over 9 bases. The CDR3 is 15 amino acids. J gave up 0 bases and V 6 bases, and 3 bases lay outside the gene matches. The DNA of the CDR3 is TGTGCCAGCAGATTGGGACAGGGAGCCAAAAACATTCAGTACTTC. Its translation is CASRLGQGAKNIQYF.

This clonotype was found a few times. CDR3 sequence (DNA): TGTGCCAGCAGCTTACTACTTCAGCCCCGATCACCCCTCCACTTT. It encodes CASSLLLQPRSPLHF. J is TRBJ1-6 and V is TRBV7-9; D is unclear. Trimming stripped 2 bases from V and 10 bases from J, with 15 bases between. Germline V gene data show CDR1 as SEHNR and CDR2 as FQNEAQ (reference sequence). The CDR3 length is 15 residues.

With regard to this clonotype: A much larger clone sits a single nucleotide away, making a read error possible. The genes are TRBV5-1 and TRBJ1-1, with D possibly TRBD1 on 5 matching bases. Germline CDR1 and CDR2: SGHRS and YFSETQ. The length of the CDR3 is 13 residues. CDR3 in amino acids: CAGRNTGNTEAFF. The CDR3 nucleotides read TGCGCCGGCAGGAACACAGGGAACACTGAAGCTTTCTTT.